A selection of T cell receptor beta chains follows, all from one sample in a study of CD8 T cells in ankylosing spondylitis. In TCRdb, the 5' RACE reads were re-called with MiXCR into one record per CDR3 protein. The sample consists of approximately 350,000 distinct CDR3 sequences, roughly 15% of them appearing once. Sequencing was performed on blood, either unsorted or a sorted T cell fraction (not recorded which). Receptor source: a male donor with ankylosing spondylitis or in good health (not recorded which). Both conserved end residues are part of each CDR3. D genes are given only for firm matches. Clone size is shown for a subset of rows, as once, few, many or a class of expanded clone.

D	V	size	J	DNA	CDR3
.	TRBV12-3/TRBV12-4	.	TRBJ2-1	TGTGCCAGCTGTTCCCCCCCCACAGGGTTCAGAATGGACAATGAGCAGTTCTTC	CASCSPPTGFRMDNEQFF
.	TRBV7-2	.	TRBJ2-3	TGTGCCAGCTCCCCCCCCGGGGGTGGAGATACGCAGTATTTT	CASSPPGGGDTQYF
TRBD1	TRBV6-1	few	TRBJ1-6	TGTGCCAGTCAGCAGGGGGGATTGTCACCCCTCCACTTT	CASQQGGLSPLHF
TRBD2	TRBV20-1	.	TRBJ2-7	TGCAGTGCTCGTAGCGGGTTCTCCTACGAGCAGTACTTC	CSARSGFSYEQYF
TRBD1	TRBV20-1	few	TRBJ1-4	TGCAGTGTCAGGACAGGGACTAATGAAAAACTGTTTTTT	CSVRTGTNEKLFF
TRBD2	TRBV7-2	.	TRBJ2-1	TGTGCCAGGAGCCCAGGCTACGGGGGGGCGGATGAGCAGTTCTTC	CARSPGYGGADEQFF
TRBD2	TRBV3-1	.	TRBJ2-1	TGTGCCAGCACCCCCAAAACCGGGACTAGGATTCCCTCCTACAATGAGCAGTTCTTC	CASTPKTGTRIPSYNEQFF
.	TRBV7-2	.	TRBJ2-3	TGTGCCAGCAGCTTTCAGCCCCTCAGCACAGATACGCAGTATTTT	CASSFQPLSTDTQYF
TRBD1	TRBV6-1	few	TRBJ2-7	TGTGCCAGCGGACAGGACAGGGGAGGAGAGCAGTACTTC	CASGQDRGGEQYF
TRBD1	TRBV7-2	.	TRBJ2-1	TGTGCCAGCAGCTTAGTACAGGGGGAGAATGAGCAGTTCTTC	CASSLVQGENEQFF
TRBD2	TRBV10-1	few	TRBJ2-3	TGCGCCAGCAGTGAGTCAGGGACTACGGAGCAGTATTTT	CASSESGTTEQYF
TRBD2	TRBV3-1	few	TRBJ2-7	TGTGCCAGCAGCCAAGTAGCGGGGGCGCCTGGGAGGGAGCAGTACTTC	CASSQVAGAPGREQYF
.	TRBV3-1	.	TRBJ1-2	TGTGCCAGCAGCCAAGGCCCAGCCAACTATGGCTACACCTTC	CASSQGPANYGYTF
TRBD1	TRBV12-3/TRBV12-4	.	TRBJ2-5	TGTGCCAGCAGGATCGGGACAGTCGAGGAGACCCAGTACTTC	CASRIGTVEETQYF
TRBD2	TRBV5-1	.	TRBJ2-1	TGCGCCAGCAGCTTGTGGGGGGGGACTATCGACAATGAGCAGTTCTTC	CASSLWGGTIDNEQFF
.	TRBV12-3/TRBV12-4	many	TRBJ1-2	TGTGCCAGCAGTTTCAAGGGCATTAACTATGGCTACACCTTC	CASSFKGINYGYTF
TRBD2	TRBV11-2	few	TRBJ2-1	TGTGCCAGCACTCGAGGGCTAGCGGGAGATGAGCAGTTCTTC	CASTRGLAGDEQFF
.	TRBV11-3	few	TRBJ2-7	TGTGCCAGCAGCTTTGGACACCCAGGGGAGCAGTACTTC	CASSFGHPGEQYF
TRBD1	TRBV5-5	.	TRBJ1-1	TGTGCCAGCAGCCCGGACAGGGGCAGGTCCTTACGGGCTTTCTTT	CASSPDRGRSLRAFF
.	TRBV2	.	TRBJ2-5	TGTGCCAGCAAGCCCTTAGAGACCCAGTACTTC	CASKPLETQYF
TRBD1	TRBV7-2	few	TRBJ2-5	TGTGCCAGCAGCTTCACAGGGGTCTTGATGGAGACCCAGTACTTC	CASSFTGVLMETQYF
.	TRBV10-3	.	TRBJ2-3	TGTGCCATCACAGACACAGATACGCAGTATTTT	CAITDTDTQYF
.	TRBV6-1	.	TRBJ2-1	TGTGCCAGCACAGAGGGCGGGGCTAGCTTCAATGAGCAGTTCTTC	CASTEGGASFNEQFF
.	TRBV20-1	.	TRBJ2-6	TGCAGTGCTAGTTCTGGGGCCAACGTCCTGACTTTC	CSASSGANVLTF
.	TRBV27	.	TRBJ2-7	TGTGCCAGCAGTTTAGCAGGCCGTATCTCCTACGAGCAGTACTTC	CASSLAGRISYEQYF
TRBD2	TRBV10-1	.	TRBJ2-5	TGCGCCAGCAGTGAAGACCGTGCGGGGGGGCAAGAGACCCAGTACTTC	CASSEDRAGGQETQYF
.	TRBV4-2	many	TRBJ2-1	TGTGCCAGCAGCCGCTCGGGTGCGGGGTACAATGAGCAGTTCTTC	CASSRSGAGYNEQFF
.	TRBV3-1	.	TRBJ1-4	TGTGCCAGCAGCCCACAGGGCCTCACTAATGAAAAACTGTTTTTT	CASSPQGLTNEKLFF
TRBD2	TRBV10-3	.	TRBJ2-2	TGTGCCATCAAGGCTAGCGGGGTCAGCGGGGAGCTGTTTTTT	CAIKASGVSGELFF
.	TRBV20-1	.	TRBJ2-2	TGCAGTGCTAGGACGGACCACACCGGGGAGCTGTTTTTT	CSARTDHTGELFF
TRBD2	TRBV19	.	TRBJ2-1	TGTGCCAGCGGGACTAGCGGGAGGGCCAAGGACAATGAGCAGTTCTTC	CASGTSGRAKDNEQFF
TRBD2	TRBV20-1	.	TRBJ2-1	TGCAGTGCCGCCGCGGGAGGGAGGAATGAGCAGTTCTTC	CSAAAGGRNEQFF
.	TRBV7-9	.	TRBJ2-2	TGTGCCAGCAGTTTACTCGGGACGAACGGGGAGCTGTTTTTT	CASSLLGTNGELFF
.	TRBV12-3/TRBV12-4	.	TRBJ2-7	TGTGCCAGCGGGGGGGACAGACCCCCCTACGAGCAGTACTTC	CASGGDRPPYEQYF
.	TRBV7-9	.	TRBJ1-2	TGTGCCAGCAGCTTAGAGGCGGACAATTGGGGCTACACCTTC	CASSLEADNWGYTF
TRBD1	TRBV20-1	few	TRBJ1-1	TGCAGTGCTAGTCTGTCAGGGGGCGAGGGTGAAGCTTTCTTT	CSASLSGGEGEAFF
.	TRBV6-1	few	TRBJ1-2	TGTGCCAGCAAGCTATTCGCAGGCTACTATGGCTACACCTTC	CASKLFAGYYGYTF